Following are 5 T cell receptor beta chains from one sample sequenced in a study of cytomegalovirus exposure and HLA in healthy donors. Researchers ran the PCR with 60 Vbeta and 13 Jbeta primers. Produced via immunoSEQ multiplex PCR; TCRdb's table is partial and in-frame only. The sample gives fewer than 140,000 clones, roughly 76% of which show up once; around 5.8% is in the top ten. The sample comprised PBMCs. The source of these receptors is a woman in her forties or fifties in good health and CMV-seropositive.

The chain combines TRBV5-5 with TRBJ1-2; D is unresolved. In germline, CDR1 is SGHKS, CDR2 YYEKEE (reference sequence). V shed 4 bases and J shed 7 bases, with 17 bases lying between them. The CDR3 is 14 residues long. CDR3 coding DNA: TGTGCCAGCAGCCTCGGTCCCCACCTCGGTGGCTACACCTTC. Translation gives CASSLGPHLGGYTF.

The rearrangement uses TRBV19 and TRBJ1-5; D is perhaps TRBD1 (5 bases). The CDR3 is made up of 14 amino acids. Trimming stripped 6 bases from V and 7 bases from J, with 16 bases between. From germline, CDR1 is LNHDA and CDR2 SQIVND (reference sequence). CDR3 nucleotide sequence: TGTGCCAGTAGGATACAACAGGCTGGCCAGCCCCAGCATTTT. This encodes CASRIQQAGQPQHF. Full variable domain (missing parts from reference TRBV19 and TRBJ1-5): DGGITQSPKYLFRKEGQNVTLSCEQNLNHDAMYWYRQDPGQGLRLIYYSQIVNDFQKGDIAEGYSVSREKKESFPLTVTSAQKNPTAFYLCASRIQQAGQPQHFGDGTRLSIL.

This sequence joins TRBV25-1 and TRBJ1-2, with D perhaps matching TRBD1 (5 bases). V lost 6 bases, J lost 3 bases, and 26 bases lay in between. Germline V gene lookup returns CDR1 MGHDK and CDR2 SYGVNS. The CDR3 has 18 amino acids. For the CDR3, the DNA is TGTGCCAGCAGCGCCTTCGCCCCCAGGCAGGGCCGCGACTATGGCTACACCTTC. It yields the protein CASSAFAPRQGRDYGYTF.

J is TRBJ2-2 and V is TRBV5-4, with TRBD2 matching over 9 bases. V shed 0 bases, J shed 3 bases, and the junction held 9 bases outside the gene matches. The CDR3 contains 18 residues. Germline V CDR1 and CDR2: SGHNT, YYREEE (reference sequence). The CDR3 reads CASSLAGVAGAYTGELFF. In DNA, the CDR3 is TGTGCCAGCAGCTTGGCCGGAGTAGCGGGGGCCTACACCGGGGAGCTGTTTTTT.

The J gene is TRBJ2-7, the V gene TRBV27; D possibly corresponds to TRBD1 (5 bases). Germline CDR1 is MNHEY and CDR2 is SMNVEV (reference sequence). The CDR3 runs to 15 residues. Trimming took off 5 bases at V and 4 bases at J, with 18 bases between the two ends. The CDR3 DNA reads as TGTGCCAGCAGTCCTATGCAGGGCCCCCGATACGAGCAGTACTTC. Encoded protein: CASSPMQGPRYEQYF.